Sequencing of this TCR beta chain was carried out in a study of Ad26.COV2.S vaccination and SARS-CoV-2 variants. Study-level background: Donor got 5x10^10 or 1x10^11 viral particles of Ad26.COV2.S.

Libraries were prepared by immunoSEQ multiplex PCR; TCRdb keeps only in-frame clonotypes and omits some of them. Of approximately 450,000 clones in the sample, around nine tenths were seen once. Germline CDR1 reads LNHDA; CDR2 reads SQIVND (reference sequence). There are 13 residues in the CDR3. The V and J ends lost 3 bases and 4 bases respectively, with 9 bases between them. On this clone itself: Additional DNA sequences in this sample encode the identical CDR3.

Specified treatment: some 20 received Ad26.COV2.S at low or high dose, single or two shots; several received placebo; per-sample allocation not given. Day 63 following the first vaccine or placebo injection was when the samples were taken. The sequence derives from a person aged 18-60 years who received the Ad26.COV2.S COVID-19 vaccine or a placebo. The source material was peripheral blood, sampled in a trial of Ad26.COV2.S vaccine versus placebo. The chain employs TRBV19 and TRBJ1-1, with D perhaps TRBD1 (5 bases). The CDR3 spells CASSIGGGTEAFF. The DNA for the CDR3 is TGTGCCAGTAGTATCGGCGGGGGCACTGAAGCTTTCTTT.